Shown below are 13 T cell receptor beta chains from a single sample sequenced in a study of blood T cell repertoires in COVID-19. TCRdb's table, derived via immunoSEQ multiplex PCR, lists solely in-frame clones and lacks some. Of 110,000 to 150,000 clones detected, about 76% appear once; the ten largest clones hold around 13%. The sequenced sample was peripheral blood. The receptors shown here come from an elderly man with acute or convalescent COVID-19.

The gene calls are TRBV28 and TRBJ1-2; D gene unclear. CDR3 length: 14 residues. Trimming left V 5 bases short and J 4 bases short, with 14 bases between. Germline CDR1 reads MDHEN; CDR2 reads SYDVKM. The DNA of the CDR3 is TGTGCCAGCAGTCTACCCGGGATCTTCTATGGCTACACCTTC. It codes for CASSLPGIFYGYTF.

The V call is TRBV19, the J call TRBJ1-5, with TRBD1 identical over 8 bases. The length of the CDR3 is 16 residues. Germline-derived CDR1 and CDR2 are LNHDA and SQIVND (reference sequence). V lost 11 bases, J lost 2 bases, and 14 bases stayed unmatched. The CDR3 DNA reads TGTGCCGCTTCCGGCAGGGGGCGTTCTGGCAATCAGCCCCAGCATTTT. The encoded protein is CAASGRGRSGNQPQHF.

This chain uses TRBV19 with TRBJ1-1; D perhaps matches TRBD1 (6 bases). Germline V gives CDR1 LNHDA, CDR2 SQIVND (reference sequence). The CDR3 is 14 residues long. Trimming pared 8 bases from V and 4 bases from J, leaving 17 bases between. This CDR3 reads CASFKLTGTTEAFF. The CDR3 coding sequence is TGTGCCAGTTTTAAGCTAACAGGGACCACTGAAGCTTTCTTT.

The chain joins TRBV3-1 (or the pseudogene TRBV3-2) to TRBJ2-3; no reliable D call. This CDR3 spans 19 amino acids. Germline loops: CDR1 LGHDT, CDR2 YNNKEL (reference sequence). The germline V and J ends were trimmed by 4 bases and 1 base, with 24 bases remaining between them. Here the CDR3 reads CASSPDSSSPHRGTDTQYF. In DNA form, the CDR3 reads TGTGCCAGCAGCCCAGACTCCTCCTCGCCCCATAGAGGCACAGATACGCAGTATTTT.

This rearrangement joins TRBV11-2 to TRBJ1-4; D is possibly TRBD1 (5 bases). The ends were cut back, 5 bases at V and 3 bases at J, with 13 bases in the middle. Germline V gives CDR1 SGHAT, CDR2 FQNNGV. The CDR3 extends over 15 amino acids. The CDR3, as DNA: TGTGCCAGCAGCCCTATGGGGCCCCCTAATGAAAAACTGTTTTTT. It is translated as CASSPMGPPNEKLFF.

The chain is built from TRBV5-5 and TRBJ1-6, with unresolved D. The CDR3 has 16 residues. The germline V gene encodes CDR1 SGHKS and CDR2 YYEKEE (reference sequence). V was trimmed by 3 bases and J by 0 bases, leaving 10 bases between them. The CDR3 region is CASSSLLSSYNSPLHF. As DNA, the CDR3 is TGTGCCAGCAGCTCCCTGCTAAGCTCCTATAATTCACCCCTCCACTTT.

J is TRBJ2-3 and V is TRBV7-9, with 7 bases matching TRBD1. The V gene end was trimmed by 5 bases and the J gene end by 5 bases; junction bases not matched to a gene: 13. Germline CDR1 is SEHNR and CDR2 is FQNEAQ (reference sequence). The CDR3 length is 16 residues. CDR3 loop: CASSLLPGQILDTQYF. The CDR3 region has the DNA TGTGCCAGCAGCCTACTGCCGGGACAGATACTAGATACGCAGTATTTT.

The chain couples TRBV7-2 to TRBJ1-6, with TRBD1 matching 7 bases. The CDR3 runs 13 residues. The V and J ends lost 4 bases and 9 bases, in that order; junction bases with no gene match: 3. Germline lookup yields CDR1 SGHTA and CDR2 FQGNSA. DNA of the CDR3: TGTGCCAGCAGCTACAGGGGAGGTTCACCCCTCCACTTT. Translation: CASSYRGGSPLHF.

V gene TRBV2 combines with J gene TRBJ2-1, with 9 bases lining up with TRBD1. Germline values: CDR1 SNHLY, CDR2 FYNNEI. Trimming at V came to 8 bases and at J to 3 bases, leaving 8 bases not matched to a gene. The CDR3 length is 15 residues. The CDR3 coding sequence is TGTGCCAGCGGGTGGATGGGACAGGGCTACAATGAGCAGTTCTTC. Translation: CASGWMGQGYNEQFF.

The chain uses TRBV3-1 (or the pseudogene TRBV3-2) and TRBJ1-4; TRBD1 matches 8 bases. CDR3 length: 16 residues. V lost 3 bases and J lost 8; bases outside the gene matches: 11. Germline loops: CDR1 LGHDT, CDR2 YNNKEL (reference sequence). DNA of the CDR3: TGTGCCAGCAGCCAGAGGGCAGGGGGCGCGAGCGAAAAACTGTTTTTT. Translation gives CASSQRAGGASEKLFF.

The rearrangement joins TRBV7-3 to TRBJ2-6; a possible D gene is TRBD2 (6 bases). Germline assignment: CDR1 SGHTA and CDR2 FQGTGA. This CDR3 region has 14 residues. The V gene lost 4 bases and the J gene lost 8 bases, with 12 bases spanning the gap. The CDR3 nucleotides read TGTGCCAGCAGCTATACCGGGACTTCCAACGTCCTGACTTTC. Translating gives CASSYTGTSNVLTF.

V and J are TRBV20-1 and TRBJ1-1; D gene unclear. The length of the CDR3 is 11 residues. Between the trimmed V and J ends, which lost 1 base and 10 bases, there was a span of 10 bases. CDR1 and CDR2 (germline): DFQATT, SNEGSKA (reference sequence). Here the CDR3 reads CSARGEEGAFF. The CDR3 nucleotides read TGCAGTGCTAGAGGAGAGGAGGGAGCTTTCTTT.

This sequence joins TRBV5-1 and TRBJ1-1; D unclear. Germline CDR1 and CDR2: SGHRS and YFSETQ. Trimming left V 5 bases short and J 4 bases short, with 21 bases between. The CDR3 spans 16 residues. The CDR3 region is CASSLSGINFGTEAFF. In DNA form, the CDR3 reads TGCGCCAGCAGTTTATCAGGAATTAATTTCGGCACTGAAGCTTTCTTT.